This T cell receptor (beta chain) was observed in a study of T cell responses to AZD1222 COVID-19 vaccine. Study results and caveats: Sampled repertoires all dated from after the peak T cell response.

The germline V gene has CDR1 MNHEY and CDR2 SMNVEV (reference sequence). The trim removed 8 bases at V and 2 bases at J, leaving 6 bases unmatched. The CDR3 runs to 15 residues. Produced via immunoSEQ multiplex PCR; TCRdb's table is partial and in-frame only. The sample contains 120,000 to 150,000 clones, nearly 90% of which appear only once. Of note for this clone: Antigen unknown.

V is TRBV27 and J is TRBJ1-5, with 10 bases identical to TRBD1. The specimen comprised peripheral blood, sampled on day 0 of AZD1222 vaccination. The source is an adult in good health. CDR3 bases: TGTGCCAGCTGGGGACAGGGGTCTGGCAATCAGCCCCAGCATTTT. The encoded protein is CASWGQGSGNQPQHF.